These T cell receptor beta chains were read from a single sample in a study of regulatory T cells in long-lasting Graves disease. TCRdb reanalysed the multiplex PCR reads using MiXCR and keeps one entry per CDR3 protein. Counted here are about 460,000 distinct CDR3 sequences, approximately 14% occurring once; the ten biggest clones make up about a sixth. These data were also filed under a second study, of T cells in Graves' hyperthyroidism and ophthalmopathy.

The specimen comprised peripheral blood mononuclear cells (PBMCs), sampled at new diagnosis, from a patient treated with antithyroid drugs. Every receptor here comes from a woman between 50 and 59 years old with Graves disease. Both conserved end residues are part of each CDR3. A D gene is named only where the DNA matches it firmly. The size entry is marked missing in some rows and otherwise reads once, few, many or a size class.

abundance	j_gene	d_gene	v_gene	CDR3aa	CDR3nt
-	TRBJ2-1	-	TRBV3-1	CASSQVGEVNEQFF	TGTGCCAGCAGCCAAGTGGGGGAAGTCAATGAGCAGTTCTTC
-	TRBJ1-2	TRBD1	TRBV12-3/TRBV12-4	CASSSGTGRLGYTF	TGTGCCAGCAGTTCCGGGACAGGCCGTTTGGGCTACACCTTC
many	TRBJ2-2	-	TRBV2	CATSGEIDTGELFF	TGTGCCACCTCAGGGGAGATAGACACCGGGGAGCTGTTTTTT
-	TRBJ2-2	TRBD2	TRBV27	CASSLSAGGVGELFF	TGTGCCAGCAGTTTGTCGGCGGGAGGTGTCGGGGAGCTGTTTTTT
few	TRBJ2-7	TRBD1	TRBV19	CASSSRDRGLEQYF	TGTGCCAGTAGTTCCCGGGACAGGGGGCTTGAGCAGTACTTC
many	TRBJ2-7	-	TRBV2	CASLQRTAHGDEQYF	TGTGCCAGCCTCCAAAGGACGGCCCACGGCGACGAGCAGTACTTC
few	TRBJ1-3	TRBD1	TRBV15	CATSKFGQGSGNTIYF	TGTGCCACCAGCAAATTCGGACAGGGCTCTGGAAACACCATATATTTT
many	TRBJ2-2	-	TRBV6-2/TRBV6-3	CASSYLDPQAGELFF	TGTGCCAGCAGTTACTTGGACCCCCAGGCCGGGGAGCTGTTTTTT
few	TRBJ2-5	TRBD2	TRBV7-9	CASSLSWLAGETQYF	TGTGCCAGCAGCTTATCATGGCTAGCGGGAGAGACCCAGTACTTC
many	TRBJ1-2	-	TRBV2	CASGEHTQGFSYGYTF	TGTGCCAGCGGAGAGCACACACAGGGTTTTAGCTATGGCTACACCTTC
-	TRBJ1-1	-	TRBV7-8	CASSRQSTEAFF	TGTGCCAGCAGCCGTCAGAGCACTGAAGCTTTCTTT
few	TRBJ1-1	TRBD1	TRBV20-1	CSARDGQGAGRYTEAFF	TGCAGTGCTAGAGATGGGCAGGGGGCGGGCCGGTACACTGAAGCTTTCTTT
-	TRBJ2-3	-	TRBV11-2	CASSRLIGTDTQYF	TGTGCCAGCAGCCGCTTGATAGGCACAGATACGCAGTATTTT
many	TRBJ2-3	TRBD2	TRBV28	CATSGEGRDTQYF	TGTGCCACCTCGGGGGAGGGAAGGGATACGCAGTATTTT
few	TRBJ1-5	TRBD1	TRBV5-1	CASSIDRDQPQHF	TGCGCCAGCAGCATCGACAGGGACCAGCCCCAGCATTTT
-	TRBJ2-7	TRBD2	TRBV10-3	CAISDRVAGVLNNLGEQYF	TGTGCCATCAGTGACCGGGTAGCGGGAGTCTTGAACAATTTGGGCGAGCAGTACTTC
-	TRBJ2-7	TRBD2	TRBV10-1	CASGGLDAYEQYF	TGCGCCAGCGGGGGACTAGACGCCTACGAGCAGTACTTC
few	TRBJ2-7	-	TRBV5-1	CASRTALESYEQYF	TGCGCCAGCAGAACCGCCCTGGAGTCCTACGAGCAGTACTTC
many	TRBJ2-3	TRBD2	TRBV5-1	CASSLEASGAADTQYF	TGCGCCAGCAGCTTGGAGGCTAGCGGGGCGGCAGATACGCAGTATTTT
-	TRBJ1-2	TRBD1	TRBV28	CASGQGAYGYTF	TGTGCCAGCGGACAGGGGGCCTATGGCTACACCTTC
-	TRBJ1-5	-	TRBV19	CASSEMGNQPQHF	TGTGCCAGTAGTGAGATGGGCAATCAGCCCCAGCATTTT
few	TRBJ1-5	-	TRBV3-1	CASSQAHGRGTVQHF	TGTGCCAGCAGCCAAGCCCACGGGAGGGGGACCGTCCAGCATTTT
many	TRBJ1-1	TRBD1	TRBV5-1	CASSLDRGGTEAFF	TGCGCCAGCAGCTTGGACAGGGGCGGCACTGAAGCTTTCTTT
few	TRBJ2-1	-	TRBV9	CASSLRQEFSYNEQFF	TGTGCCAGCAGCCTAAGACAGGAGTTCTCCTACAATGAGCAGTTCTTC
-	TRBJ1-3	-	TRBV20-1	CSARSGPPLNAIYF	TGCAGTGCTAGATCTGGGCCTCCGTTAAACGCCATATATTTT
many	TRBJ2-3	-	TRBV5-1	CASSPIPGSQNTDTQYF	TGCGCCAGCAGCCCCATCCCGGGATCCCAGAACACAGATACGCAGTATTTT
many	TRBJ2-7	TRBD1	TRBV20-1	CSATARDRRMRGEQYF	TGCAGTGCTACCGCGCGGGACAGGAGGATGAGGGGCGAGCAGTACTTC
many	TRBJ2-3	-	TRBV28	CASKNGGEPSGDTQYF	TGTGCCAGCAAGAATGGCGGTGAACCTTCGGGAGATACGCAGTATTTT
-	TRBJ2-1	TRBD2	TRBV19	CASSMGSGSTYNEQFF	TGTGCCAGTAGTATGGGTAGCGGGAGTACATACAATGAGCAGTTCTTC
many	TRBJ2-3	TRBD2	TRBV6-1	CASSTTSVGGWDTQYF	TGTGCCAGCAGTACAACTAGCGTGGGCGGGTGGGATACGCAGTATTTT
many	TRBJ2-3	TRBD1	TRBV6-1	CASSGQGGSADTQYF	TGTGCCAGCAGTGGACAGGGGGGATCCGCAGATACGCAGTATTTT
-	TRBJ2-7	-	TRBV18	CASSPRGLPHEQYF	TGTGCCAGCTCACCACGGGGACTCCCCCACGAGCAGTACTTC
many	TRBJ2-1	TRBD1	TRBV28	CAARKYGTGDNEQFF	TGTGCCGCCCGGAAATACGGGACAGGGGACAATGAGCAGTTCTTC
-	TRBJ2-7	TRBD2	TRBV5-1	CASSPGLAGGPSNEQYF	TGCGCCAGCAGCCCGGGACTAGCGGGAGGGCCCTCGAACGAGCAGTACTTC
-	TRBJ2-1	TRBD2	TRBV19	CASTARLAGYYNEQFF	TGTGCCAGTACCGCCCGACTAGCGGGCTACTACAATGAGCAGTTCTTC
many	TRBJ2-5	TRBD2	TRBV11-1	CASSRTLAGGETQYF	TGTGCCAGCAGCCGAACCCTAGCGGGAGGGGAGACCCAGTACTTC
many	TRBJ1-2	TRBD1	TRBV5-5	CASREGAGGYYGYTF	TGTGCCAGCAGGGAGGGTGCAGGGGGATACTATGGCTACACCTTC
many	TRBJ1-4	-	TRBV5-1	CASSNKGITDSTNEKLFF	TGCGCCAGCAGCAACAAAGGAATCACCGATTCAACTAATGAAAAACTGTTTTTT
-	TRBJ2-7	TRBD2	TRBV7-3	CASSAGLAGSGEQYF	TGTGCCAGCAGCGCTGGACTAGCGGGATCGGGGGAGCAGTACTTC
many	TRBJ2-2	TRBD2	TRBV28	CASTVGGAWTENTGELFF	TGTGCCAGCACCGTCGGGGGGGCGTGGACAGAAAACACCGGGGAGCTGTTTTTT
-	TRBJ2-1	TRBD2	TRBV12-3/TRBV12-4	CASSSTSGYPYNEQFF	TGTGCCAGCAGTTCGACTAGCGGGTACCCCTACAATGAGCAGTTCTTC
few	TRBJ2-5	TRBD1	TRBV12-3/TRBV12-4	CASRHRGLQETQYF	TGTGCCAGCAGGCACAGGGGTTTACAAGAGACCCAGTACTTC